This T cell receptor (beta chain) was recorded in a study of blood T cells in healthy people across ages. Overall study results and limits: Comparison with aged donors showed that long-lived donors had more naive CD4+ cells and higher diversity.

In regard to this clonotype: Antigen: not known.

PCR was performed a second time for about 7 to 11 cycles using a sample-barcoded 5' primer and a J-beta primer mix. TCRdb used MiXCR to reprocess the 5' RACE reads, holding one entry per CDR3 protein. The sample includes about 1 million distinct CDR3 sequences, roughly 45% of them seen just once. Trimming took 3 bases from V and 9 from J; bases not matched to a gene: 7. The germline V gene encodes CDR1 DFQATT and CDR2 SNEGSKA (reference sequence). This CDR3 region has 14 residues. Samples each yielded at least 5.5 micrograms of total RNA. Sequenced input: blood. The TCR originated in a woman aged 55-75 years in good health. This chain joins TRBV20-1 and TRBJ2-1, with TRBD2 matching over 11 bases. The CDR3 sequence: CSASLAGGWSEQFF. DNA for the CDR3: TGCAGTGCTAGTTTAGCGGGAGGGTGGAGTGAGCAGTTCTTC.